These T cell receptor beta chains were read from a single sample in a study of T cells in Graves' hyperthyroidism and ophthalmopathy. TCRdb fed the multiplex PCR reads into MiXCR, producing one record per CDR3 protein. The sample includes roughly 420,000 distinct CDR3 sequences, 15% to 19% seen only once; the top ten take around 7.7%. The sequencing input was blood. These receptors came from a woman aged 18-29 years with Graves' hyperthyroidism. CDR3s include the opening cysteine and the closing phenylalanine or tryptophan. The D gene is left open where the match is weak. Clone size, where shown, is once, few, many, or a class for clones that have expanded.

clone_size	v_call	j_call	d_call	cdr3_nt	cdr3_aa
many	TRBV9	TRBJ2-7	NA	TGTGCCAGCAGCCGGGACCGTACTTACTCCTACGAGCAGTACTTC	CASSRDRTYSYEQYF
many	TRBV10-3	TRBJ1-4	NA	TGTGCCATCAGTGAACCCACGTCAACTAATGAAAAACTGTTTTTT	CAISEPTSTNEKLFF
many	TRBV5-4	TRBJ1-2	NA	TGTGCCAGCAGCGCTGCGGGGGGCTATGGCTACACCTTC	CASSAAGGYGYTF
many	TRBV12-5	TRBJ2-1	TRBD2	TGTGCTAGTGGTTTGCCCCTAGCGGGGTACAATGAGCAGTTCTTC	CASGLPLAGYNEQFF
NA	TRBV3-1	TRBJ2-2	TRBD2	TGTGCCAGCAGCCAACGGACTAGCGGGGGGCGCACCGGGGAGCTGTTTTTT	CASSQRTSGGRTGELFF
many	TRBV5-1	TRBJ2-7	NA	TGCGCCAGCAGCCCACCCCTACACTCCTACGAGCAGTACTTC	CASSPPLHSYEQYF
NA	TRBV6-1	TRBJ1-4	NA	TGTGCCAGCAGTGATTACCCGACAGACTCTAATGAAAAACTGTTTTTT	CASSDYPTDSNEKLFF
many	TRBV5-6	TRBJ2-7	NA	TGTGCCAGCAGCTTGGAGGCACACTACGAGCAGTACTTC	CASSLEAHYEQYF
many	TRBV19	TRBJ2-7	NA	TGTGCCAGTAGCAACGGACAGCTGGATGAGCAGTACTTC	CASSNGQLDEQYF
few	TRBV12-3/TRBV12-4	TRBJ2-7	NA	TGTGCCAGCAGTCCCCGGGGCCACTACGAGCAGTACTTC	CASSPRGHYEQYF
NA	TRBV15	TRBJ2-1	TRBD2	TGTGCCACCAGCAGAGATGGGGGGGTCCACAATGAGCAGTTCTTC	CATSRDGGVHNEQFF
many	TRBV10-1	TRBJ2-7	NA	TGCGCCAGCAGTGACAGGGGCGAGCAGTACTTC	CASSDRGEQYF
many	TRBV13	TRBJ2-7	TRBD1	TGTGCCAGCAGCTTAAATAGGGGGCGTAACGAGCAGTACTTC	CASSLNRGRNEQYF
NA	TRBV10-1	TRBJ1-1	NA	TGCGCCAGCAGTGGGCCAGGACAGCGCCGGGCTTTCTTT	CASSGPGQRRAFF
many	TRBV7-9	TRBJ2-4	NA	TGTGCCAGCAGCCGGATCCAGGGTATTGCCAAAAACATTCAGTACTTC	CASSRIQGIAKNIQYF
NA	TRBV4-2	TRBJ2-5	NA	TGTGCCAGCAGCCAATCCGGGCGAGAGACCCAGTACTTC	CASSQSGRETQYF
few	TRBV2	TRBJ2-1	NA	TGTGCCAGCAGTCGGACTGAGGGGTTGAATGAGCAGTTCTTC	CASSRTEGLNEQFF
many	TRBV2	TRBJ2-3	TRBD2	TGTGCGCCGGCTGGGGGGGTCACAGATACGCAGTATTTT	CAPAGGVTDTQYF
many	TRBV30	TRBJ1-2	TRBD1	TGTGCCTGGAGACAGGGGGAGAGGTATGGCTACACCTTC	CAWRQGERYGYTF
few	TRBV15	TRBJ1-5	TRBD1	TGTGCCACCAGCAGGACAGGGGTGGGTATCAATCAGCCCCAGCATTTT	CATSRTGVGINQPQHF
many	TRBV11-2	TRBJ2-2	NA	TGTGCCAGCAGCTTAGTCTTGACTACCCCCTTGAGGGGGGAGCTGTTTTTT	CASSLVLTTPLRGELFF
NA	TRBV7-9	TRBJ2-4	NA	TGTGCCAGCAGCCCAAATGGGGAGAACATTCAGTACTTC	CASSPNGENIQYF
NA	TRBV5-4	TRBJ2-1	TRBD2	TGTGCCAGCAGAGTAGCGGGAGGAGAGAATGAGCAGTTCTTC	CASRVAGGENEQFF
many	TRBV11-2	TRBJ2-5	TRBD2	TGTGCCAGCAGCCCCCGGACGGGAGGGGAGACCCAGTACTTC	CASSPRTGGETQYF
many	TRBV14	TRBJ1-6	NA	TGTGCCAGCAGCCAAGAGGAAAGGGGTGGTTCACCCCTCCACTTT	CASSQEERGGSPLHF
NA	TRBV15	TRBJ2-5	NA	TGTGCCACCAGCAGAGGCCCCAGGGAACTGCAAGAGACCCAGTACTTC	CATSRGPRELQETQYF
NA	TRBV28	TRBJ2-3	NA	TGTGCCAGTCTCTCGAACCGGAACAGGGCTTTTGGAGATACGCAGTATTTT	CASLSNRNRAFGDTQYF
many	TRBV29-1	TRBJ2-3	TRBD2	TGCAGCGTTGGAACTAGCGGTGGAGGGGGTACGCAGTATTTT	CSVGTSGGGGTQYF
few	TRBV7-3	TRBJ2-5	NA	TGTGCCAGCAGCCCCGACGGTCGAGGGGAGACCCAGTACTTC	CASSPDGRGETQYF
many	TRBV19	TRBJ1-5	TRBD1	TGTGCCAGTAGTAGGGGACAGACCGATAGCAATCAGCCCCAGCATTTT	CASSRGQTDSNQPQHF
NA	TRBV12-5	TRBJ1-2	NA	TGTGCTAGTGGTTTGGTACCGAATCTGATTTCTTATGGCTACACCTTC	CASGLVPNLISYGYTF
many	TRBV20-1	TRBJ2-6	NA	TGCAGTGCCAGTAGCGGACCATCCTCTGGGGCCAACGTCCTGACTTTC	CSASSGPSSGANVLTF
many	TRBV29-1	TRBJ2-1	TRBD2	TGCAGCGTTGTCGGGACTAGCGGGAGGGGTTACAATGAGCAGTTCTTC	CSVVGTSGRGYNEQFF
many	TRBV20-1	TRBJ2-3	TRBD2	TGCAGTGCCCTGATGCGGGGGGGCACAGATACGCAGTATTTT	CSALMRGGTDTQYF
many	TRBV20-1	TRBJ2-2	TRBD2	TGCAGTGCTAGAGCCAAGGGACTAGCGACCGGGGAGCTGTTTTTT	CSARAKGLATGELFF
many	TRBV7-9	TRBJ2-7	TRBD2	TGTGCCAGCGGACCCACTAGCGGCCCCTACGAGCAGTACTTC	CASGPTSGPYEQYF
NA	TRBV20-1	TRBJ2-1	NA	TGCAGTGCTAGAGGAAGCCTCGGCTACAATGAGCAGTTCTTC	CSARGSLGYNEQFF
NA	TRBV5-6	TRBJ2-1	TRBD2	TGTGCCAGCAGCTCGACTAGCGGGAGGGCCAATGAGCAGTTCTTC	CASSSTSGRANEQFF
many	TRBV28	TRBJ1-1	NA	TGTGCCAGCACCATTAGGGGGATAGGTATGAACACTGAAGCTTTCTTT	CASTIRGIGMNTEAFF
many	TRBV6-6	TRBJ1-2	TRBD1	TGTGCCAGCAGTTACTCAGGGGGCAACTATGGCTACACCTTC	CASSYSGGNYGYTF
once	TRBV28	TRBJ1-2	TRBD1	TGTGCCAGCAGGACAGGGTTTATTTATGGCTACACCTTC	CASRTGFIYGYTF
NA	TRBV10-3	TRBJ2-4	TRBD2	TGTGCCATCAGTGCGTACCGGGACATCCTCCGGGAGGGAAGAAAAAACATTCAGTACTTC	CAISAYRDILREGRKNIQYF
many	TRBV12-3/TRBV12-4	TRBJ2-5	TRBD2	TGTGCCAGCAGTGCTAGCGGGAGTGCCCAGTACTTC	CASSASGSAQYF
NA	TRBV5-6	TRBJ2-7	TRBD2	TGTGCCAGCAGCTCAAGCGGGAGGGCCCCGGACGAGCAGTACTTC	CASSSSGRAPDEQYF
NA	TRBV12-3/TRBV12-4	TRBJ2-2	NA	TGTGCCAGCAGACGTCACACCGGGGAGCTGTTTTTT	CASRRHTGELFF
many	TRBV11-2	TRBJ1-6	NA	TGTGCCAGCAGACCCGGACGGAACTATAATTCACCCCTCCACTTT	CASRPGRNYNSPLHF
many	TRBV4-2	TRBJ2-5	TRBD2	TGTGCCAGCAGCCAAGGGACTAGCGGGGGGGCGGAGACCCAGTACTTC	CASSQGTSGGAETQYF
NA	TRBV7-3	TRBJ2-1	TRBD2	TGTGCCAGCAGCTTAAGGCCGGGACTAGCGGGAGACAATGAGCAGTTCTTC	CASSLRPGLAGDNEQFF
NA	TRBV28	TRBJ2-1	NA	TGTGCCAGCAGTCCCCCTTTAGCGGTGAGCTCCTACAATGAGCAGTTCTTC	CASSPPLAVSSYNEQFF